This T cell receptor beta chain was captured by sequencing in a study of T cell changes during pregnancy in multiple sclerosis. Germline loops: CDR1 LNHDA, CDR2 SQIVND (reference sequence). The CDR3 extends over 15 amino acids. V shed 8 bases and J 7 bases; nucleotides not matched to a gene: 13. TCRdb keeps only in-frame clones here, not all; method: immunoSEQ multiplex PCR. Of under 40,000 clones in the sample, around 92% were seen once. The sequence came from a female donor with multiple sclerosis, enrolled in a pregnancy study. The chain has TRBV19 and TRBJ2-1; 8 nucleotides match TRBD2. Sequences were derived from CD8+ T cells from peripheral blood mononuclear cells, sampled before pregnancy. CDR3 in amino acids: CASGEGLVNGNEQFF. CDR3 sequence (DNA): TGTGCCAGTGGGGAGGGACTAGTTAATGGTAATGAGCAGTTCTTC.